This T cell receptor (beta chain) was profiled in a study of cytomegalovirus exposure and HLA in healthy donors. V dropped 6 bases and J dropped 7; count of bases not matched to a gene: 7. The CDR3 consists of 14 residues. CDR1 MNHEY and CDR2 SVGAGI come from the germline V gene. This clone was seen once. This table comes from immunoSEQ multiplex PCR, and its TCRdb copy is limited to in-frame clones, with some not included. This sample has 180,000 or so clones, with around 80% found just once. The V call is TRBV6-5, the J call TRBJ2-3; 10 positions agree with TRBD2. This receptor was obtained from a woman aged 25 to 39 in good health and CMV-seropositive. Sequencing was done on a sample of PBMCs. The DNA for the CDR3 is TGTGCCAGCAGCTCTAGCGGGAGTTGGAATACGCAGTATTTT. It codes for CASSSSGSWNTQYF.